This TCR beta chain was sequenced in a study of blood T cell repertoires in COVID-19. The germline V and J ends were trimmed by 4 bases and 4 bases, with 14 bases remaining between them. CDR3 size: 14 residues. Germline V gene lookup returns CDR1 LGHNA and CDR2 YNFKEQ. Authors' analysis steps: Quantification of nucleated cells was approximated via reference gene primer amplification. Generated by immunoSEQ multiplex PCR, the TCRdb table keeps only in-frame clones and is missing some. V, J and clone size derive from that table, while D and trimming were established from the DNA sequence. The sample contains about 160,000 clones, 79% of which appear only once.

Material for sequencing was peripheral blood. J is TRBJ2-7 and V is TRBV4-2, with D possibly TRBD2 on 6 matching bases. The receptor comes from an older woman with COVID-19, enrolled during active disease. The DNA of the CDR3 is TGTGCCAGCAGCCGCGGGACGGGCCCTTACGAGCAGTACTTC. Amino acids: CASSRGTGPYEQYF.